The 5 T cell receptor beta chains given below trace back to one sample, sequenced in a study of monozygotic twins with inflammatory bowel disease. Following a re-call of the 5' RACE reads, TCRdb has one entry per CDR3 protein and lacks DNA. There are just over 300,000 distinct CDR3 sequences in the sample, with approximately 5.4% held by the top ten. Source material: blood. The origin of the receptors is a human donor with ulcerative colitis or Crohn's disease, or a healthy co-twin of an affected twin (not recorded which).

This rearrangement joins TRBV29-1 to TRBJ1-5. Germline lookup yields CDR1 SQVTM and CDR2 ANQGSEA. The length of the CDR3 is 13 residues. CDR3 loop: CSVRGSNNQPQHF.

The J gene is TRBJ2-7, the V gene TRBV6-2 or TRBV6-3; no DNA is available, so the TRBD1 call from TCRdb remains unchecked. Per germline, CDR1 MNHEY and CDR2 SVGEGT. This CDR3 region has 13 residues. The chain's CDR3 is CASRLTGSYEQYF.

The chain is built from TRBV24-1 and TRBJ1-2. The CDR3 totals 13 residues. The V gene's germline CDR1 is KGHDR and CDR2 SFDVKD. The CDR3 spells CATSRGTYYGYTF.

This chain connects TRBV5-6 to TRBJ2-7; TCRdb reports TRBD1, a call that lacks DNA to check it against. This CDR3 spans 15 amino acids. CDR1 and CDR2 (germline): SGHDT, YYEEEE. The CDR3 loop reads CASSSKQGVLWEQYF.

The rearrangement uses TRBV4-3 and TRBJ2-2; TCRdb returns TRBD2, unconfirmable since there is no DNA. Looked up from germline, CDR1 is LGHNA and CDR2 is YSLEER. The CDR3 loop spans 20 amino acids. The chain's CDR3 is CASSRNSYRSGRGDTGELFF.